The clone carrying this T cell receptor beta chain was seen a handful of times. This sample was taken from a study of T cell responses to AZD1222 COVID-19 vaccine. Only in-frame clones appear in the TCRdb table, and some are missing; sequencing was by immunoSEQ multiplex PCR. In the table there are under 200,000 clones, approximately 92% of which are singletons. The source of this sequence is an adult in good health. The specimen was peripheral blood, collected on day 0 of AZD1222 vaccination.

The CDR3 reads CASSFQTATTNEKLFF. In DNA, the CDR3 is TGTGCCAGCAGCTTTCAAACAGCTACAACTAATGAAAAACTGTTTTTT. V usage is TRBV5-8 and J usage is TRBJ1-4; the D is unclear. This CDR3 contains 16 residues. CDR1 is SGHTS, CDR2 YDEGEE, per germline. V lost 2 bases to trimming and J lost 0 bases, with 11 bases between them. The full variable domain, rest sourced from reference TRBV5-8 and TRBJ1-4, is EAGVTQSPTHLIKTRGQQATLRCSPISGHTSVYWYQQALGLGLQFLLWYDEGEERNRGNFPPRFSGRQFPNYSSELNVNALELEDSALYLCASSFQTATTNEKLFFGSGTQLSVL.